A selection of T cell receptor beta chains follows, all from one sample in a study of cytomegalovirus exposure and HLA in healthy donors. Clones were sequenced by immunoSEQ multiplex PCR, and TCRdb holds only the in-frame ones, with some missing. The table lists some 170,000 clones, 77% of them singletons, with roughly 3.5% in the top ten. Sequencing was done on a sample of PBMCs. The receptor set was obtained from a man younger than 45 in good health and CMV-seropositive. Each CDR3 is given with its conserved first and last residue. A D gene is named only where the DNA matches it firmly. Some rows have no size entry. The others give once, few or many, or a class for an expanded clone.

CDR3aa: CASSLLSGSYNEQFF; CDR3nt: TGTGCCAGCTCACTACTTAGCGGATCCTACAATGAGCAGTTCTTC; v_gene: TRBV18; abundance: -; j_gene: TRBJ2-1; d_gene: -; len: 15
CDR3aa: CASSLVGAGGYTF; CDR3nt: TGTGCCAGCAGCTTAGTGGGGGCGGGTGGCTACACCTTC; v_gene: TRBV7-2; abundance: -; j_gene: TRBJ1-2; d_gene: -; len: 13
CDR3aa: CASSLGLAGGVTQYF; CDR3nt: TGTGCCAGCAGCTTGGGACTAGCAGGCGGAGTGACCCAGTACTTC; v_gene: TRBV5-4; abundance: -; j_gene: TRBJ2-5; d_gene: TRBD2; len: 15
CDR3aa: CASSLSGPGETQYF; CDR3nt: TGCGCCAGCAGCTTGTCAGGACCGGGGGAGACCCAGTACTTC; v_gene: TRBV5-1; abundance: -; j_gene: TRBJ2-5; d_gene: -; len: 14
CDR3aa: CASSSGQGVQPQHF; CDR3nt: TGTGCCAGCAGTTCGGGACAGGGGGTTCAGCCCCAGCATTTT; v_gene: TRBV6-5; abundance: -; j_gene: TRBJ1-5; d_gene: TRBD1; len: 14
CDR3aa: CASSPQQGISEYSNQPQHF; CDR3nt: TGCGCCAGCAGCCCTCAACAGGGAATTTCCGAATATAGCAATCAGCCCCAGCATTTT; v_gene: TRBV4-1; abundance: -; j_gene: TRBJ1-5; d_gene: -; len: 19
CDR3aa: CASSRTGGPYEQYF; CDR3nt: TGTGCCAGTAGTAGGACAGGGGGACCCTACGAGCAGTACTTC; v_gene: TRBV19; abundance: -; j_gene: TRBJ2-7; d_gene: TRBD1; len: 14
CDR3aa: CASSVSRYGYTF; CDR3nt: TGTGCCAGCAGTGTCTCGAGATATGGCTACACCTTC; v_gene: TRBV6-1; abundance: -; j_gene: TRBJ1-2; d_gene: -; len: 12
CDR3aa: CASSGSSYEQYF; CDR3nt: TGCGCCAGCAGCGGTTCTTCCTACGAGCAGTACTTC; v_gene: TRBV10-1; abundance: -; j_gene: TRBJ2-7; d_gene: -; len: 12
CDR3aa: CASSPRVLAGFDTQYF; CDR3nt: TGTGCCAGCAGCCCCAGGGTCCTAGCGGGGTTTGATACCCAGTACTTC; v_gene: TRBV11-2; abundance: -; j_gene: TRBJ2-5; d_gene: TRBD2; len: 16
CDR3aa: CSVDRAFDTEAFF; CDR3nt: TGCAGCGTCGACAGGGCATTCGACACTGAAGCTTTCTTT; v_gene: TRBV29-1; abundance: -; j_gene: TRBJ1-1; d_gene: TRBD1; len: 13
CDR3aa: CASSQEAGGSNEQFF; CDR3nt: TGCGCCAGCAGCCAAGAAGCGGGGGGGTCGAATGAGCAGTTCTTC; v_gene: TRBV4-1; abundance: -; j_gene: TRBJ2-1; d_gene: TRBD2; len: 15
CDR3aa: CASTSAYEQYF; CDR3nt: TGTGCCAGCACGAGCGCCTACGAGCAGTACTTC; v_gene: TRBV2; abundance: once; j_gene: TRBJ2-7; d_gene: -; len: 11
CDR3aa: CASSLDGGKDTEAFF; CDR3nt: TGCGCCAGCAGCTTGGATGGGGGGAAGGACACTGAAGCTTTCTTT; v_gene: TRBV5-1; abundance: -; j_gene: TRBJ1-1; d_gene: -; len: 15